Shown below are 2 T cell receptor beta chains from a single sample sequenced in a study of cytomegalovirus exposure and HLA in healthy donors. Libraries were prepared by immunoSEQ multiplex PCR; TCRdb keeps only in-frame clonotypes and omits some of them. The sample yields approximately 120,000 clones, 85% to 90% seen once. Sequenced material: PBMCs. The origin of the receptors is a woman aged 18-35 years in good health and CMV-seronegative.

The chain couples TRBV6-1 to TRBJ2-1; TRBD2 agrees at 10 bases. V gave up 8 bases and J gave up 6 bases; unmatched junction bases: 7. The CDR3 runs to 14 residues. CDR1 is MNHNS, CDR2 SASEGT, per germline. As DNA, the CDR3 is TGTGCCAGCCTTAGACTAGCGGGCCCCAATGAGCAGTTCTTC. This gives the protein CASLRLAGPNEQFF.

This clone came up once. This rearrangement joins TRBV6-4 to TRBJ1-2, with TRBD1 matching 8 bases. The CDR3 sequence is 15 residues long. Germline loops: CDR1 MRHNA, CDR2 SNTAGT. After removal of 0 bases from V and 3 bases from J, the junction contained 3 bases not matched to a gene. CDR3 amino acids: CASSDSGQGHYGYTF. The DNA of the CDR3 is TGTGCCAGCAGTGACTCCGGACAGGGACACTATGGCTACACCTTC.